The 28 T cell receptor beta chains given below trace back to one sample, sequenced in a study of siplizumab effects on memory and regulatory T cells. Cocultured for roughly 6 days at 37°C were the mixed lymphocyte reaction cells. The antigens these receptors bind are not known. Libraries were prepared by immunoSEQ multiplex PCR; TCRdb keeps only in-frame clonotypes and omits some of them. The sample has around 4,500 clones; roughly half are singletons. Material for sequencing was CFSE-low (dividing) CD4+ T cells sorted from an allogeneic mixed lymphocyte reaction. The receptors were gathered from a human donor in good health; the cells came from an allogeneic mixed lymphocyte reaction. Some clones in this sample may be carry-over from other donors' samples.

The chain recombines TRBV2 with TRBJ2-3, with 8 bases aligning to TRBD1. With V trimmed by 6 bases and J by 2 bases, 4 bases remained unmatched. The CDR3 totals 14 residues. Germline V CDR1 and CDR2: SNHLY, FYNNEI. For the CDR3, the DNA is TGTGCCAGCAGCAGGGACAGGTACACAGATACGCAGTATTTT. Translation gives CASSRDRYTDTQYF.

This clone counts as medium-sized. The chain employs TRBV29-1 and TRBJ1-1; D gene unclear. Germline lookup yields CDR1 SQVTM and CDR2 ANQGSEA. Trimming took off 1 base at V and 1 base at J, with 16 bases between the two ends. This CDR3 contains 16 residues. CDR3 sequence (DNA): TGCAGCGTTGAAGCTATCCGACGTTCAAAGAACACTGAAGCTTTCTTT. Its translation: CSVEAIRRSKNTEAFF.

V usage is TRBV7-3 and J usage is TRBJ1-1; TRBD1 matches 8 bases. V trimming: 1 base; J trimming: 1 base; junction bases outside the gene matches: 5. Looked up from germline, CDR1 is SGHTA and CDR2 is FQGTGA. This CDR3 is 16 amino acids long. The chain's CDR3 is CASSLSFGQGNTEAFF. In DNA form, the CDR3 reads TGTGCCAGCAGCTTAAGCTTTGGACAGGGGAACACTGAAGCTTTCTTT. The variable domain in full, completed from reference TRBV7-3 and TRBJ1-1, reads GAGVSQTPSNKVTEKGKYVELRCDPISGHTALYWYRQSLGQGPEFLIYFQGTGAADDSGLPNDRFFAVRPEGSVSTLKIQRTERGDSAVYLCASSLSFGQGNTEAFFGQGTRLTVV.

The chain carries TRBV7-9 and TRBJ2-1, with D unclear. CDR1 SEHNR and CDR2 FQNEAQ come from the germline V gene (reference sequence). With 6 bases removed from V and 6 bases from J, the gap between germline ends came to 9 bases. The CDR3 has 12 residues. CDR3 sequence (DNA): TGTGCCAGCAGGCCCGACTCCAATGAGCAGTTCTTC. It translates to CASRPDSNEQFF.

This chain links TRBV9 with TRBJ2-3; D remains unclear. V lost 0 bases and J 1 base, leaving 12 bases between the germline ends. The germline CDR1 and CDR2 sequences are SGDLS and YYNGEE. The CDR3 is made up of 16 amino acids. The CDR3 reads CASSVGSLRGTDTQYF. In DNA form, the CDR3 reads TGTGCCAGCAGCGTAGGGTCTTTGCGAGGCACAGATACGCAGTATTTT.

CDR3 region: CASSLTWTDFEAFF. CDR3 bases: TGTGCCAGCAGCTTAACCTGGACAGACTTTGAAGCTTTCTTT. The rearrangement uses TRBV11-2 and TRBJ1-1; D is possibly TRBD1 (6 bases). The CDR3 has 14 residues. CDR1 and CDR2 (germline): SGHAT, FQNNGV. V lost 2 bases and J 7 bases, leaving 14 bases between the germline ends.

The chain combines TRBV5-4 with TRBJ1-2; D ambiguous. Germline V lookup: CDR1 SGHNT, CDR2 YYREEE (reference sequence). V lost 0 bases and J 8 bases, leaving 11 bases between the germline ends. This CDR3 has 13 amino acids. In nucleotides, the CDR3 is TGTGCCAGCAGCTTGGTAGGGAGTCGGGGCTACACCTTC. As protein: CASSLVGSRGYTF.

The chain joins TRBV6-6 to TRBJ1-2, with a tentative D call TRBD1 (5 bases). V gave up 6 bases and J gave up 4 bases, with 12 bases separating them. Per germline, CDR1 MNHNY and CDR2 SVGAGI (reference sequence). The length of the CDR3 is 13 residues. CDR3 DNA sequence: TGTGCCAGCAGCCCAGGGATGCGCTATGGCTACACCTTC. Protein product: CASSPGMRYGYTF.

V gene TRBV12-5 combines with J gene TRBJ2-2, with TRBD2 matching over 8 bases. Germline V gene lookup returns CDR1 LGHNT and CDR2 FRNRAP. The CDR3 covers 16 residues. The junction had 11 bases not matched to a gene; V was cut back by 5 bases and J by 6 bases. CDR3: CASGPSLAGGSGELFF. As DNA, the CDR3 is TGTGCTAGTGGTCCCTCCCTGGCGGGAGGTTCCGGGGAGCTGTTTTTT. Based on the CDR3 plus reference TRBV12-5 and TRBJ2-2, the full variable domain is DARVTQTPRHKVTEMGQEVTMRCQPILGHNTVFWYRQTMMQGLELLAYFRNRAPLDDSGMPKDRFSAEMPDATLATLKIQPSEPRDSAVYFCASGPSLAGGSGELFFGEGSRLTVL.

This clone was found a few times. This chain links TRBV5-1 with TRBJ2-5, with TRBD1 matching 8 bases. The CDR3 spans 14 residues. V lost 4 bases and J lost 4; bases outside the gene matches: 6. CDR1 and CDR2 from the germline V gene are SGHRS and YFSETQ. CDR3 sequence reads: CASSRGTGGETQYF. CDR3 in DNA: TGCGCCAGCAGCCGCGGGACAGGCGGAGAGACCCAGTACTTC.

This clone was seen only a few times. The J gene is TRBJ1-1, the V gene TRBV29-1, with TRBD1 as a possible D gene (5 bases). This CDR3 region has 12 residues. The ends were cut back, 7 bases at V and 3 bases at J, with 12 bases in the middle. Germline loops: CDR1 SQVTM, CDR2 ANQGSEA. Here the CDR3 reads CSAVPRDTEAFF. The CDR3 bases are TGCAGCGCCGTTCCCAGGGACACTGAAGCTTTCTTT.

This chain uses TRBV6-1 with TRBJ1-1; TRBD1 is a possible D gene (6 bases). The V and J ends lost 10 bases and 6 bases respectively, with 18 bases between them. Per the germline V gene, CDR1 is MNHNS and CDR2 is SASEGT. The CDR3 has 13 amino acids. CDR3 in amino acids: CATKIGGRSEAFF. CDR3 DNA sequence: TGTGCCACCAAGATCGGGGGCAGATCTGAAGCTTTCTTT.

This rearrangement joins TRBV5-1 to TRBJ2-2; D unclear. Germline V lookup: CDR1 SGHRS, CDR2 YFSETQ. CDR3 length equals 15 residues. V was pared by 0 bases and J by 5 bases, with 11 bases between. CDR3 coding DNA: TGCGCCAGCAGCTTGGCTCAGCCGCCTACCGGGGAGCTGTTTTTT. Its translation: CASSLAQPPTGELFF. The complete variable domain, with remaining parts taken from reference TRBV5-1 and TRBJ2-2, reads KAGVTQTPRYLIKTRGQQVTLSCSPISGHRSVSWYQQTPGQGLQFLFEYFSETQRNKGNFPGRFSGRQFSNSRSEMNVSTLELGDSALYLCASSLAQPPTGELFFGEGSRLTVL.

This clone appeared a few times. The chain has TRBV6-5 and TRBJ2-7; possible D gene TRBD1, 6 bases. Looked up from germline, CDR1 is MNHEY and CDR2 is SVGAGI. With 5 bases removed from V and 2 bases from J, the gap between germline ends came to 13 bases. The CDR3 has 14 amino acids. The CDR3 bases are TGTGCCAGCAGTACAGGGTTCCCTACCTACGAGCAGTACTTC. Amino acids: CASSTGFPTYEQYF.

The CDR3 region has the DNA TGTGCCATCAGTGGTACAGGGGGCATCACTGAAGCTTTCTTT. Its translation: CAISGTGGITEAFF. The V and J genes are TRBV10-3 and TRBJ1-1, with 9 bases matching TRBD1. Per the germline V gene, CDR1 is ENHRY and CDR2 is SYGVKD. CDR3 length equals 14 residues. V was clipped by 4 bases and J by 4 bases; unmatched bases: 4.

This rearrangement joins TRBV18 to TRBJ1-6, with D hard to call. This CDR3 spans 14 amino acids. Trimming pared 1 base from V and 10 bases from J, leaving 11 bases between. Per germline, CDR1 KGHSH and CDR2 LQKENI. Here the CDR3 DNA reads TGTGCCAGCTCACCACTTGAAACGAAGTCACCCCTCCACTTT. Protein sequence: CASSPLETKSPLHF.

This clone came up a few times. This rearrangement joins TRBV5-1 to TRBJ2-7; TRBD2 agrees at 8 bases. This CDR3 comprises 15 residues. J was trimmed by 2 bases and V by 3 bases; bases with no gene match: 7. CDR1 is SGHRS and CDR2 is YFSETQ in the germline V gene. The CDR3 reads CASSSLSGSTYEQYF. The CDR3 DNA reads TGCGCCAGCAGCTCACTGAGCGGGAGTACCTACGAGCAGTACTTC.

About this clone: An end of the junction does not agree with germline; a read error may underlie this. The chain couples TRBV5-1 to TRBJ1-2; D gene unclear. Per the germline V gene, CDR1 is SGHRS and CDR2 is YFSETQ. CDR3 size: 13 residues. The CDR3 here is CASSFQERYGYTF. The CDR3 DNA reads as TGTGCCAGCAGCTTCCAGGAACGCTATGGCTACACCTTC.

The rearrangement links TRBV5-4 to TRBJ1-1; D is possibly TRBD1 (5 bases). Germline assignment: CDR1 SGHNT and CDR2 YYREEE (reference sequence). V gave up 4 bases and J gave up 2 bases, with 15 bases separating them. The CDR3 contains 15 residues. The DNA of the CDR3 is TGTGCCAGCAGCCTACTCGGGACCGCAAACACTGAAGCTTTCTTT. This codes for CASSLLGTANTEAFF. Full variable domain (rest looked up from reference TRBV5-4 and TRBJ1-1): ETGVTQSPTHLIKTRGQQVTLRCSSQSGHNTVSWYQQALGQGPQFIFQYYREEENGRGNFPPRFSGLQFPNYSSELNVNALELDDSALYLCASSLLGTANTEAFFGQGTRLTVV.

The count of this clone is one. CDR3 region: CASSSFLTGGLAYEQFF. The DNA for the CDR3 is TGTGCCAGCTCATCATTCCTTACGGGGGGCCTAGCCTATGAGCAGTTCTTC. The rearrangement joins TRBV18 to TRBJ2-1, with D maybe TRBD2 (7 bases). Germline V gene sequence: CDR1 KGHSH, CDR2 LQKENI. V shed 5 bases and J shed 8 bases, with 25 bases lying between them. CDR3 size: 17 residues.

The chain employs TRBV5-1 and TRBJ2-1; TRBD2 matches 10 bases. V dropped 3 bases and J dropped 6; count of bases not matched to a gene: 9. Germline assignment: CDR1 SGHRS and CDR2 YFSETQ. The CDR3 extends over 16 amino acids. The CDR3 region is CASSSIKSGRANEQFF. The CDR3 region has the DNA TGCGCCAGCAGCTCCATTAAAAGCGGGAGGGCCAATGAGCAGTTCTTC.

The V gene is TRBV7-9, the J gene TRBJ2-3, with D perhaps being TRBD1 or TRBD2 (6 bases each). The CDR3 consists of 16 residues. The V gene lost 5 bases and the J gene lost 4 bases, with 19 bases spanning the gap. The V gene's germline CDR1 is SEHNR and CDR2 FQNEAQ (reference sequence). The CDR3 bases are TGTGCCAGCAGCCTGCTCGTGGTGGGGGGCTCAGATACGCAGTATTTT. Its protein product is CASSLLVVGGSDTQYF.

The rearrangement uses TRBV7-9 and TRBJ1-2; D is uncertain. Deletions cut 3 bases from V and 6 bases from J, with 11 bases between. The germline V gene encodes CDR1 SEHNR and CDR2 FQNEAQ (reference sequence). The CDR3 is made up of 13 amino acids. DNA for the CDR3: TGTGCCAGCAGCTTGGGCCGTGTCGATGGCTACACCTTC. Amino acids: CASSLGRVDGYTF.

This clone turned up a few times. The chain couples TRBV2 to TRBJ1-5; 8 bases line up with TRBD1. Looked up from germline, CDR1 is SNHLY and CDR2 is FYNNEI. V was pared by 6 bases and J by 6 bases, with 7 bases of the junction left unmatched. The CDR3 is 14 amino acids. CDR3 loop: CASSYPGGLQPQHF. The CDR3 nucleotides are TGTGCCAGCAGCTATCCAGGGGGCCTTCAGCCCCAGCATTTT.

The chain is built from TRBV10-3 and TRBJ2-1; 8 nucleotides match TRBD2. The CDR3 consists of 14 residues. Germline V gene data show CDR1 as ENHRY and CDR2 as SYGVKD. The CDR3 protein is CDPWRGDSYNEQFF. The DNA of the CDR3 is TGTGATCCTTGGCGGGGGGACTCCTACAATGAGCAGTTCTTC.

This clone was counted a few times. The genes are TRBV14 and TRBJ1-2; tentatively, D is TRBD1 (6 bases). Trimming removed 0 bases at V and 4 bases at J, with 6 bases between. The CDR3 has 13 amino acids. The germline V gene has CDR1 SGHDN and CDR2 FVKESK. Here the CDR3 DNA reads TGTGCCAGCAGCCAAGACAGGGGCTATGGCTACACCTTC. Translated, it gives CASSQDRGYGYTF.

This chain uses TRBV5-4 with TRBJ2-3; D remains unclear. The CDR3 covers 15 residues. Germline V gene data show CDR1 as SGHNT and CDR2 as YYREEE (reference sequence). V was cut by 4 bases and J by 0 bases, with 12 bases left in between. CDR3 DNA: TGTGCCAGCAGCAACAGCCCCGCCAGCACAGATACGCAGTATTTT. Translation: CASSNSPASTDTQYF.

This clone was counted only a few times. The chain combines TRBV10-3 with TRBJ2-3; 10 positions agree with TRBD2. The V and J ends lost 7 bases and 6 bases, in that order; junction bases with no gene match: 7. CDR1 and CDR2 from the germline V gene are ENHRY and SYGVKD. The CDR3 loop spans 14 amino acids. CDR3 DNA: TGTGCCATCAAAGCGGGAGGGCCAGACGATACGCAGTATTTT. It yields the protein CAIKAGGPDDTQYF.